The present TCR beta chain was sequenced within a study of cytomegalovirus exposure and HLA in healthy donors. V was pared by 3 bases and J by 5 bases, with 13 bases between. Per germline, CDR1 SGHKS and CDR2 YYEKEE (reference sequence). The CDR3 contains 14 residues. The primer mix had 60 Vbeta and 13 Jbeta primers. Repertoires were generated with immunoSEQ multiplex PCR, while TCRdb's copy carries only in-frame clones and drops some. The sample gives 150,000 to 180,000 clones, 80% of which show up once; around 13% is in the top ten. The sequence derives from a man younger than 45 in good health and CMV-seropositive. The V and J genes are TRBV5-5 and TRBJ2-3; D perhaps matches TRBD2 (5 bases). Sequenced sample: PBMCs. The CDR3 sequence is CASSSYVEEDTQYF. Written as DNA, the CDR3 is TGTGCCAGCAGCTCTTATGTGGAGGAAGATACGCAGTATTTT.